This TCR beta chain was retrieved from a study of metastatic and nonmetastatic thyroid tumors. The overall study: The authors compared repertoires across blood and tumor or nodule tissue from malignant and benign thyroid patients. Study-wide results and caveats: The reported finding was significantly higher TCR beta diversity in malignant thyroid tumors relative to benign nodules, in blood and tumor.

The CDR3 is 14 residues long. Germline values: CDR1 MDHEN, CDR2 SYDVKM. After removal of 5 bases from V and 4 bases from J, the junction contained 2 bases not matched to a gene. Patients underwent thyroid surgery, and none had received any treatment before it. This clone was seen only a few times. Its antigen is not known. Original processing notes: Clinicopathological groups of papillary thyroid cancer showed CDR3 differences that were used to build a distant-metastasis classifier. TCRdb re-analyzed the PCR reads through MiXCR. The V and J calls shown here were made by TCRdb, not taken from the authors' results. The table lists 11,000 to 15,000 clones, about a quarter of them singletons.

The sequence was collected from a female donor with papillary thyroid cancer or a benign thyroid nodule (not recorded which). Some clones in this sample may be carry-over from other donors' samples. This chain joins TRBV28 and TRBJ2-2; 9 positions agree with TRBD1. Sequencing was done on a sample of tumor tissue. The CDR3 sequence: CASSRQGGTGELFF. The DNA for the CDR3 is TGTGCCAGCAGTCGACAGGGGGGCACCGGGGAGCTGTTTTTT.